The 16 T cell receptor beta chains presented below share a single source sample, sequenced in a study of regulatory T cells in long-lasting Graves disease. The time point denotes: newly diagnosed GD, antithyroid drugs for less than 3 months. RNA extracted from PBMCs served as the sequencing template. Libraries of TCR beta came from iRepertoire HTBI primers plus Arm-PCR of CDR3 regions. TCRdb fed the multiplex PCR reads into MiXCR, producing one record per CDR3 protein. The sample yields some 600,000 distinct CDR3 sequences, 16% seen once. This sample also belongs to another study, concerning T cells in Graves' hyperthyroidism and ophthalmopathy.

The material sequenced was peripheral blood mononuclear cells (PBMCs), taken at new diagnosis, from a patient treated with antithyroid drugs. The receptor source for this set is a man aged 18 to 29 with Graves disease.

This clonotype showed up just a few times. The chain's CDR3 is CASSPERGLYGYTF. Here the CDR3 DNA reads TGTGCCAGCAGCCCCGAGCGGGGGCTGTATGGCTACACCTTC. The V call is TRBV6-2 or TRBV6-3, the J call TRBJ1-2, with a tentative D call TRBD1 (6 bases). V was cut by 6 bases and J by 5 bases, with 16 bases left in between. The germline gives CDR1 MNHEY, CDR2 SVGEGT. The CDR3 is 14 amino acids.

J is TRBJ2-1 and V is TRBV10-3, with D uncertain. CDR1 and CDR2 (germline): ENHRY, SYGVKD. Trimming removed 0 bases from V and 10 bases from J, with 4 bases in between. This CDR3 is 11 amino acids long. CDR3 region: CAISESQEQFF. The CDR3 nucleotides are TGTGCCATCAGTGAGTCCCAGGAGCAGTTCTTC.

This clonotype was recorded at least ten times. Its ends do not fully match the called genes, so a read error is possible. The chain joins TRBV2 to TRBJ2-2, with a tentative D call TRBD2 (5 bases). CDR1 and CDR2 (germline): SNHLY, FYNNEI. This CDR3 contains 16 residues. CDR3 sequence (DNA): TGTGCCAGCAGTGAACAGAGAACAGTCGCCACCGGGGAGCTGTTTTTC. Translation: CASSEQRTVATGELFF.

This clonotype was counted at least ten times. The gene calls are TRBV11-2 and TRBJ2-3; D remains ambiguous. Trimming removed 5 bases at V and 4 bases at J, with 10 bases between. The CDR3 is 13 residues long. Germline-derived CDR1 and CDR2 are SGHAT and FQNNGV. The CDR3 here is CASSPLQSDTQYF. CDR3 bases: TGTGCCAGCAGCCCGCTACAATCAGATACGCAGTATTTT.

This clonotype showed up just a few times. The DNA of the CDR3 is TGTGCCAGCAGCGCCAGACAGGGACCGAACACAGATACGCAGTATTTT. Its protein product is CASSARQGPNTDTQYF. The V gene is TRBV7-6, the J gene TRBJ2-3, with 7 nucleotides matching TRBD1. The germline V gene encodes CDR1 SGHVS and CDR2 FNYEAQ. This CDR3 is 16 amino acids long. The V and J ends lost 5 bases and 2 bases, in that order; junction bases with no gene match: 10.

This clonotype has just a few counts. The chain recombines TRBV27 with TRBJ2-1; 10 nucleotides agree with TRBD2. The germline gives CDR1 MNHEY, CDR2 SMNVEV (reference sequence). The length of the CDR3 is 16 residues. With 5 bases clipped from V and 4 bases from J, the junction kept 8 bases outside the gene matches. The CDR3 DNA is TGTGCCAGCAGTGCTTCTAGCGGGAGTAGGTACAATGAGCAGTTCTTC. Its translation is CASSASSGSRYNEQFF.

The chain carries TRBV5-1 and TRBJ2-2; 8 bases match TRBD1. This CDR3 spans 17 amino acids. The trim removed 4 bases at V and 3 bases at J, leaving 11 bases unmatched. CDR1 and CDR2 from the germline V gene are SGHRS and YFSETQ. In nucleotides, the CDR3 is TGCGCCAGCAGCCCGTATCAATCAGGGGGCCACACCGGGGAGCTGTTTTTT. Amino acids: CASSPYQSGGHTGELFF.

This clonotype was seen only a few times. The chain employs TRBV5-1 and TRBJ1-1, with 9 bases that match TRBD1. The trim removed 1 base at V and 6 bases at J, leaving 13 bases unmatched. Per the germline V gene, CDR1 is SGHRS and CDR2 is YFSETQ. The CDR3 sequence is 17 residues long. The DNA for the CDR3 is TGCGCCAGCAGCTTGTATGGAATTCTGGACAGGGGCGCTGAAGCTTTCTTT. Encoded protein: CASSLYGILDRGAEAFF.

In this sample, this clonotype turned up many times. The V gene is TRBV11-2, the J gene TRBJ2-7; D call uncertain. This CDR3 is built from 15 residues. CDR1 SGHAT and CDR2 FQNNGV come from the germline V gene. Trimming removed 0 bases at V and 0 bases at J, with 9 bases between. The chain's CDR3 is CASSLEWTNSYEQYF. The DNA of the CDR3 is TGTGCCAGCAGCTTAGAGTGGACGAACTCCTACGAGCAGTACTTC. Full variable domain (outside the CDR3, taken from reference TRBV11-2 and TRBJ2-7): EAGVAQSPRYKIIEKRQSVAFWCNPISGHATLYWYQQILGQGPKLLIQFQNNGVVDDSQLPKDRFSAERLKGVDSTLKIQPAKLEDSAVYLCASSLEWTNSYEQYFGPGTRLTVT.

CDR3 in DNA: TGTGCCAGCAGTGGGGCAACAGACTCACCCCTCCACTTT. Its protein is CASSGATDSPLHF. The gene calls are TRBV6-2 or TRBV6-3 and TRBJ1-6; TRBD1 might be the D (5 bases). Deletions cut 5 bases from V and 10 bases from J, with 12 bases between. The germline CDR1 and CDR2 sequences are MNHEY and SVGEGT. This CDR3 is built from 13 residues.

This clonotype was observed at least ten times. The rearrangement links TRBV30 to TRBJ1-2; the D is unclear. The V end was cut by 0 bases, the J end by 4 bases, with 9 bases between. There are 13 residues in the CDR3. Germline values: CDR1 GTSNPN, CDR2 SVGIG (reference sequence). The CDR3 DNA follows: TGTGCCTGGAGTGTCGGGCAGGTCTATGGCTACACCTTC. Its protein is CAWSVGQVYGYTF. The whole variable domain, remainder taken from reference TRBV30 and TRBJ1-2, is SQTIHQWPATLVQPVGSPLSLECTVEGTSNPNLYWYRQAAGRGLQLLFYSVGIGQISSEVPQNLSASRPQDRQFILSSKKLLLSDSGFYLCAWSVGQVYGYTFGSGTRLTVV.

A remark on this clonotype: A much larger clone lies one base from this, so it may be a read error. The conserved final phenylalanine or tryptophan is absent from the CDR3, which likely points to a read error. This sequence joins TRBV29-1 and TRBJ2-7; 8 positions match TRBD1. V was pared by 6 bases and J by 1 base, with 11 bases of the junction left unmatched. Looked up from germline, CDR1 is SQVTM and CDR2 is ANQGSEA. CDR3 length: 15 amino acids. Here the CDR3 DNA reads TGCAGCGTCACCGGACAGGGTAAAACGTCCTACGAGCAGTACCTC. Amino acid sequence: CSVTGQGKTSYEQYL.

This clonotype was seen repeatedly, ten times or more. The J gene is TRBJ1-1, the V gene TRBV19; 8 bases map to TRBD1. V shed 1 base and J 7 bases; nucleotides not matched to a gene: 11. From germline, CDR1 is LNHDA and CDR2 SQIVND (reference sequence). This CDR3 comprises 16 residues. The CDR3 loop is CASSIGLKPGQDEAFF. Written as DNA, the CDR3 is TGTGCCAGTAGTATAGGCCTAAAACCGGGACAGGATGAAGCTTTCTTT. Complete variable domain (other parts from reference TRBV19 and TRBJ1-1): DGGITQSPKYLFRKEGQNVTLSCEQNLNHDAMYWYRQDPGQGLRLIYYSQIVNDFQKGDIAEGYSVSREKKESFPLTVTSAQKNPTAFYLCASSIGLKPGQDEAFFGQGTRLTVV.

This clonotype appeared many times. A junction boundary mismatches the germline segment, possibly from a read error. The V and J genes are TRBV27 and TRBJ2-1; 11 nucleotides match TRBD2. The CDR3 consists of 14 residues. Per germline, CDR1 MNHEY and CDR2 SMNVEV (reference sequence). The chain's CDR3 is CASSNQDSSGRPTF. Here the CDR3 DNA reads TGTGCCAGCAGTAACCAAGACTCTAGCGGGAGGCCGACCTTC.

In this sample, this clonotype turned up a few times. V is TRBV7-9 and J is TRBJ2-2; 7 bases are shared with TRBD1. This CDR3 is built from 15 residues. The J segment lost 3 bases and the V segment lost 5 bases, leaving 6 bases of the junction unmatched. The germline V gene has CDR1 SEHNR and CDR2 FQNEAQ (reference sequence). The CDR3 coding sequence is TGTGCCAGCAGCCGAGGCCAGGGGGACACCGGGGAGCTGTTTTTT. It is translated as CASSRGQGDTGELFF.

This clonotype was seen repeatedly, ten times or more. V usage is TRBV28 and J usage is TRBJ2-7; 11 nucleotides match TRBD1. CDR3 length equals 15 residues. The germline CDR1 and CDR2 sequences are MDHEN and SYDVKM. The J segment lost 3 bases and the V segment lost 5 bases, leaving 6 bases of the junction unmatched. The CDR3 DNA is TGTGCCAGCAGTATGACCGGGACAGGGGGCTACGAGCAGTACTTC. Amino acids: CASSMTGTGGYEQYF. Supplemented by reference TRBV28 and TRBJ2-7, the full variable domain reads DVKVTQSSRYLVKRTGEKVFLECVQDMDHENMFWYRQDPGLGLRLIYFSYDVKMKEKGDIPEGYSVSREKKERFSLILESASTNQTSMYLCASSMTGTGGYEQYFGPGTRLTVT.